This note documents a single T cell receptor beta chain sequence. This specimen belongs to a study of OX40 agonist ivuxolimab in advanced cancers. Produced via immunoSEQ multiplex PCR; TCRdb's table is partial and in-frame only. The sample lists approximately 89,000 clones, 87% occurring once. The CDR3 extends over 17 amino acids. V was cut by 5 bases and J by 0 bases, with 17 bases left in between. Per germline, CDR1 SGHTA and CDR2 FQGTGA. The sequencing used CD4+ or CD8+ T cells sorted from blood, collected in a trial of the OX40 agonist ivuxolimab. The rearrangement joins TRBV7-3 to TRBJ1-3; a possible D gene is TRBD1 (5 bases). The sequence was collected from an adult with an advanced solid tumor such as melanoma, head and neck, liver or kidney cancer. CDR3 region: CASSRLGGRNSGNTIYF. DNA of the CDR3: TGTGCCAGCAGCCGTCTGGGGGGACGGAACTCTGGAAACACCATATATTTT.